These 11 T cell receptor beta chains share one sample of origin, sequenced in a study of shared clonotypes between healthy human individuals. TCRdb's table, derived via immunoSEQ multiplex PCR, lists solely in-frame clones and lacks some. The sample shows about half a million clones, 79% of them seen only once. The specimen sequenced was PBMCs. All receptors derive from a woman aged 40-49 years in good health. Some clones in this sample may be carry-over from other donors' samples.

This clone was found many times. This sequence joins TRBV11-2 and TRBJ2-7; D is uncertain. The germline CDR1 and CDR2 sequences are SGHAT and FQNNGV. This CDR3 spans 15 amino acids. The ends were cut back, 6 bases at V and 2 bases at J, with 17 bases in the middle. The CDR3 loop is CASSFLRYSPYEQYF. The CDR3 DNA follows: TGTGCCAGCAGTTTCCTCCGCTACTCACCCTACGAGCAGTACTTC.

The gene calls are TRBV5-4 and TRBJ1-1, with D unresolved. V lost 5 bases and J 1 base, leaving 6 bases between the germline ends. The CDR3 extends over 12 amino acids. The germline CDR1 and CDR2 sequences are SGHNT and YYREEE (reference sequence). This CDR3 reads CASSRRNTEAFF. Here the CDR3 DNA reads TGTGCCAGCAGTCGCAGGAACACTGAAGCTTTCTTT.

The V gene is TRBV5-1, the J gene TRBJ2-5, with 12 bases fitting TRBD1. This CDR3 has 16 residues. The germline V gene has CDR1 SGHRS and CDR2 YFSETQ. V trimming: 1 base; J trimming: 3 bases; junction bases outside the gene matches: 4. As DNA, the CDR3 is TGCGCCAGCAGCTTGTGGGGACAGGGGGCAAAAGAGACCCAGTACTTC. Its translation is CASSLWGQGAKETQYF.

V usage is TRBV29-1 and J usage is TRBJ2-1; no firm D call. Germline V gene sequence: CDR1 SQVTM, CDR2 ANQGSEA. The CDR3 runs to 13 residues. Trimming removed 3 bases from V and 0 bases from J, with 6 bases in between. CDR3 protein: CSVDQSSYNEQFF. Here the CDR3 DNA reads TGCAGCGTTGACCAGAGCTCCTACAATGAGCAGTTCTTC.

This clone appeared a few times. CDR3 DNA: TGTGCCAGTAGCCGTCCCTGGGCGGGGTCCACTGAAGCTTTCTTT. This translates into CASSRPWAGSTEAFF. This chain links TRBV19 with TRBJ1-1; no definite D call. V lost 6 bases, J lost 4 bases, and 18 bases lay in between. The length of the CDR3 is 15 residues. From germline, CDR1 is LNHDA and CDR2 SQIVND (reference sequence).

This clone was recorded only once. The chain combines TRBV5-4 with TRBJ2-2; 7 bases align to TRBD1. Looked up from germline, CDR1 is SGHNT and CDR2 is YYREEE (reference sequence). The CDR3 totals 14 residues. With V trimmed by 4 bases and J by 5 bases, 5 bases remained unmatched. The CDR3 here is CASSPGQLTGELFF. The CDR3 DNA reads TGTGCCAGCAGCCCGGGACAGCTAACCGGGGAGCTGTTTTTT.

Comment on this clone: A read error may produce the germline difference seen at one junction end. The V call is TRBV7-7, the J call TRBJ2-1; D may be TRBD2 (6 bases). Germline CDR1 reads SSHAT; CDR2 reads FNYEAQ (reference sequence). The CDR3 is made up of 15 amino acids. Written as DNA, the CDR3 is TGTGCTAGCAGTTCTAGCGAGTCCACCTACAATGAGCAGTTCTTC. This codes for CASSSSESTYNEQFF.

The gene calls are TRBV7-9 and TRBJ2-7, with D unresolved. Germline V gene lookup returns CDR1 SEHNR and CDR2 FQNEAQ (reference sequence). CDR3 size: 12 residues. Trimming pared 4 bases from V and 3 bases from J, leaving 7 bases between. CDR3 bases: TGTGCCAGCAGCTCCGGCATCTACGAGCAGTACTTC. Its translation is CASSSGIYEQYF.

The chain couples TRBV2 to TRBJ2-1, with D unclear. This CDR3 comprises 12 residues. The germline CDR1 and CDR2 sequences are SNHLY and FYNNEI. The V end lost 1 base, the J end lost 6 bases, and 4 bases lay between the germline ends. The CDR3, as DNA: TGTGCCAGCAGTGAAGACGCCAATGAGCAGTTCTTC. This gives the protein CASSEDANEQFF.

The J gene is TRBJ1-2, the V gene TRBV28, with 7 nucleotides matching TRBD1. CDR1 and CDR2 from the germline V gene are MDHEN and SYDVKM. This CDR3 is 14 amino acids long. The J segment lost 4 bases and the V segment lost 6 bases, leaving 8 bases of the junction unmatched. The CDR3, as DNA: TGTGCCAGCAGCGGACAGGCCGGGCCCTATGGCTACACCTTC. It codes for CASSGQAGPYGYTF.

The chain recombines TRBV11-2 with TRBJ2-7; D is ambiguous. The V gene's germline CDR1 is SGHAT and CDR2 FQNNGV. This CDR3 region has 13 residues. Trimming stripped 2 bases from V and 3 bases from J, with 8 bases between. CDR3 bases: TGTGCCAGCAGCTTATGGCCCGGCTACGAGCAGTACTTC. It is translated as CASSLWPGYEQYF.